Reported below is one T cell receptor (beta chain). Germline CDR1 and CDR2: SEHNR and FQNEAQ (reference sequence). There are 15 residues in the CDR3. J gave up 5 bases and V 2 bases, and 2 bases lay outside the gene matches. The data belong to a study of blood T cell repertoires in COVID-19. At the level of the study: Samples representing acute and convalescent COVID-19 were sourced from the United States, Italy and Spain. In each case, the material was cDNA or gDNA derived from T cells, B-cell-depleted T cells, or PBMCs.

Original analysis: Quantification of nucleated cells was approximated via reference gene primer amplification. The method was immunoSEQ multiplex PCR; TCRdb's version includes in-frame clones alone and lacks a portion of them. V and J calls and clone size are those listed in that table; D and trimming were worked out from the DNA. The sample consists of 150,000 to 200,000 clones, around 87% of them appearing once. The rearrangement joins TRBV7-9 to TRBJ2-2; 10 bases line up with TRBD1. This TCR was recovered from a man aged 50 to 60 with acute or convalescent COVID-19. Sequenced input: peripheral blood. CDR3 coding DNA: TGTGCCAGCAGCTTACCGGGACAGGGGACCGGGGAGCTGTTTTTT. It codes for CASSLPGQGTGELFF.